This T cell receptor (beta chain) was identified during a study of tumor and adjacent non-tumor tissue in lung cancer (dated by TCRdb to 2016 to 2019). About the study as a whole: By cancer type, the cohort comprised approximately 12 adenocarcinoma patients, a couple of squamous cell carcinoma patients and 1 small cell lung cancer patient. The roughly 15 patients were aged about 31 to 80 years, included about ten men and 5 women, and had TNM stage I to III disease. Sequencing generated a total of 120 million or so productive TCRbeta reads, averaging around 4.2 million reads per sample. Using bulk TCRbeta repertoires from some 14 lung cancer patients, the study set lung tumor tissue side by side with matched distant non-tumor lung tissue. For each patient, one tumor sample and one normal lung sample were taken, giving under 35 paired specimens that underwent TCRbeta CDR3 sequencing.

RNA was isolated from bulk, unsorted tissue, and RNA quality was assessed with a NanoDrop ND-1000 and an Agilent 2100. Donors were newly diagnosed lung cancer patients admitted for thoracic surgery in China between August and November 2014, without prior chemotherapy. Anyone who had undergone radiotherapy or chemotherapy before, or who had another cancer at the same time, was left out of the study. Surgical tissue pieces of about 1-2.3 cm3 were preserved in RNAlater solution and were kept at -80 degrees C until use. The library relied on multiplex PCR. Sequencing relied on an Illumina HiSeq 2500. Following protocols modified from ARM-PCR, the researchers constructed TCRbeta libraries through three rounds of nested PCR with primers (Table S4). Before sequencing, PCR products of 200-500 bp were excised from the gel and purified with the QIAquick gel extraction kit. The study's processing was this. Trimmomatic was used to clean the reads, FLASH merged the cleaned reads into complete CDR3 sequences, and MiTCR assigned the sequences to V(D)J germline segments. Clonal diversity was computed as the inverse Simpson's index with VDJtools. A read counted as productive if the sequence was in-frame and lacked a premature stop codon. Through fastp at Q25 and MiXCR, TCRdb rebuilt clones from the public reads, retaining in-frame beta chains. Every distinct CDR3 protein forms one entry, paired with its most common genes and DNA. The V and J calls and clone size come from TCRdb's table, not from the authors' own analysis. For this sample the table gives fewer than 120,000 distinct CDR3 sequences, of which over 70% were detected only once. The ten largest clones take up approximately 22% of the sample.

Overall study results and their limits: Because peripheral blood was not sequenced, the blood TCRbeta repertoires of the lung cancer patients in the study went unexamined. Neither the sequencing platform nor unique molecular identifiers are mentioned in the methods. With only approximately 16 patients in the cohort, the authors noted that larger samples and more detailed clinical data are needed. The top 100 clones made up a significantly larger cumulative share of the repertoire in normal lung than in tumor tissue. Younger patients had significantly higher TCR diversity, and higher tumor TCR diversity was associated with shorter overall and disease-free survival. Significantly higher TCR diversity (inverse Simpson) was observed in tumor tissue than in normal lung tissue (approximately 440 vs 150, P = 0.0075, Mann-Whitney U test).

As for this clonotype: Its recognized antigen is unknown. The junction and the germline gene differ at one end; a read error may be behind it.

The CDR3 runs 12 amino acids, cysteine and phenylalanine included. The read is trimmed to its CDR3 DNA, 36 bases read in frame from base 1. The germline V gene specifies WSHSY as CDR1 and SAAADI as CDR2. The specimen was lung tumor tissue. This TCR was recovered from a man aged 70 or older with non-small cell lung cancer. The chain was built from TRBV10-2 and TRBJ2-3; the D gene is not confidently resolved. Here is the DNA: TGCGTCAGCAGTGAGAACACAGATACACAGTATTTT. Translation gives CVSSENTDTQYF.